Listed below are T cell receptor beta chains from one sample, sequenced in a study of memory CD4+ T cells and cytomegalovirus serostatus. Sequencing used immunoSEQ multiplex PCR; TCRdb keeps in-frame clones, though not all of them. The sample carries about 62,000 clones, about 80% recorded once. The sequencing input was memory CD4+ T cells from blood. These receptors were collected from an adult in good health and CMV-seropositive. Both conserved end residues are part of each CDR3. A D gene is named only where the DNA matches it firmly. Where a row states a size, it is once, few, many or the class of an expanded clone; other rows omit it.

TGTGCCAGCAGCTTACTGGCAGCCAACCCGTCCGACTATAATTCACCCCTCCACTTT CASSLLAANPSDYNSPLHF TRBV13 NA NA TRBJ1-6
TGTGCCAGCAGCGTAGCCGGCCAGGGGGTCGACGAGCAGTACTTC CASSVAGQGVDEQYF TRBV9 TRBD1 once TRBJ2-7
TGCAGTGCGGAGGCACAGGGGGTGCAGTACTTC CSAEAQGVQYF TRBV20-1 TRBD1 NA TRBJ2-7
TGTGCCAGCAGTTACTCACCCAGGATGTTAGGGGGCTACACCTTC CASSYSPRMLGGYTF TRBV6-5 NA NA TRBJ1-2
TGTGCCAGCACCCTTCTAGAGAACTCACTCACCGGGGAGCTGTTTTTT CASTLLENSLTGELFF TRBV5-6 NA NA TRBJ2-2
TGTGCCAGCAGCCAACAGGGGGTCACTGAAGCTTTCTTT CASSQQGVTEAFF TRBV7-2 TRBD1 few TRBJ1-1
TGCAGCGTTGATTATCGGGACAGCCTCTATGGCTACACCTTC CSVDYRDSLYGYTF TRBV29-1 TRBD1 NA TRBJ1-2
TGTGCCAGCAGCAGGACTAGCGGGAGGGCCATGAATACGCAGTATTTT CASSRTSGRAMNTQYF TRBV7-2 TRBD2 once TRBJ2-3
TGTGCCAGCAGCTTAGACCCTTCTGGGGAGACCCAGTACTTC CASSLDPSGETQYF TRBV7-2 NA NA TRBJ2-5
TGTGCCAGCAGTCCCCGCGGGGGGCCTGCAACTAATGAAAAACTGTTTTTT CASSPRGGPATNEKLFF TRBV27 NA NA TRBJ1-4
TGTGCCAGCAGCGTAGATGTGGACACCTACAATGAGCAGTTCTTC CASSVDVDTYNEQFF TRBV9 NA NA TRBJ2-1
TGTGCCACCCGGGGTTCAGGAAACACCATATATTTT CATRGSGNTIYF TRBV6-1 NA NA TRBJ1-3
TGTGCCAGCAGTTTAAGGACAGGGAAAAGCTACGAGCAGTACTTC CASSLRTGKSYEQYF TRBV28 TRBD1 NA TRBJ2-7
TGTGCCGGATCAGACAGGGGAGGCGATGAGCAGTTCTTC CAGSDRGGDEQFF TRBV19 TRBD1 NA TRBJ2-1
TGTGCCAGCAGCTATCGACAGGCCAGCTTCATGAACACTGAAGCTTTCTTT CASSYRQASFMNTEAFF TRBV11-2 NA NA TRBJ1-1
TGTGCCAGCAACACAGGAGGCGGGAACACTGAAGCTTTCTTT CASNTGGGNTEAFF TRBV2 NA NA TRBJ1-1
TGTGCCAGCAGCCCGGCGGGACAGGGGGCCTTCAATCAGCCCCAGCATTTT CASSPAGQGAFNQPQHF TRBV14 TRBD1 NA TRBJ1-5
TGCGCCAGCAGTGAAAACAGGGTGGGGGAGCAGTACTTC CASSENRVGEQYF TRBV10-1 NA NA TRBJ2-7
TGTGCCAGCAGCTTAGCCGGGGGGGGCAACACTGAAGCTTTCTTT CASSLAGGGNTEAFF TRBV7-8 NA NA TRBJ1-1
TGTGCCAGCAGAAAATCAGACAGGGCTGGGGACGACGAGCAGTACTTC CASRKSDRAGDDEQYF TRBV27 TRBD1 NA TRBJ2-7
TGTGCTCCACCGCGGGGCGGCTACACCTTC CAPPRGGYTF TRBV12-5 NA few TRBJ1-2
TGCGCCAGCAGCCCATCCTCGGGTCCAATCTACGAGCAGTACTTC CASSPSSGPIYEQYF TRBV5-1 NA NA TRBJ2-7
TGTGCCAGCAGTTTGCCGGAGAACACTGAAGCTTTCTTT CASSLPENTEAFF TRBV28 NA NA TRBJ1-1
TGTGCCAGCACCGGGACAGGGGGCCCAACTAATGAAAAACTGTTTTTT CASTGTGGPTNEKLFF TRBV28 TRBD1 few TRBJ1-4
TGTGCCAGCACTATCGGACTCCGGCGGGAGCAGTACTTC CASTIGLRREQYF TRBV2 NA NA TRBJ2-7
TGTGCCAGCTCACCTGGGGCGGGAGGTCACGAGCAGTACTTC CASSPGAGGHEQYF TRBV18 TRBD2 NA TRBJ2-7
TGCGCCAGCAGCCCGGATGGTATCAATGAGCAGTTCTTC CASSPDGINEQFF TRBV5-1 NA NA TRBJ2-1
TGTGCCAGCAGCTTAGAAATAGCGTACGAGCAGTACTTC CASSLEIAYEQYF TRBV7-2 NA NA TRBJ2-7
TGTGCCAGCAGCTTATCTAGCGGAGATGACGAGCAGTACTTC CASSLSSGDDEQYF TRBV7-9 TRBD2 NA TRBJ2-7
TGTGCCAGCAGAGTTAGCGGGAGCCACGAGCAGTACTTC CASRVSGSHEQYF TRBV28 TRBD2 NA TRBJ2-7
TGTGCCAGCAGCTTAGTTTTGGGTAATGAGCAGTTCTTC CASSLVLGNEQFF TRBV7-6 NA NA TRBJ2-1
TGTGCCATCAGTGAGCCGGCTAGCGGGGAGCAGTACTTC CAISEPASGEQYF TRBV10-3 TRBD2 NA TRBJ2-7
TGTGCCAGCAGCCAAGTAGGACAGGGTGGTGAAGCTTTCTTT CASSQVGQGGEAFF TRBV4-2 TRBD1 NA TRBJ1-1
TGTGCCATCAGTGTCCGGCAGGGGTCGAACACTGAAGCTTTCTTT CAISVRQGSNTEAFF TRBV10-3 NA few TRBJ1-1
TGCGCCAGCAGCCAAGATTGGGCAGACTATGGCTACACCTTC CASSQDWADYGYTF TRBV4-3 NA NA TRBJ1-2
TGCAGCGTGGGCCTCGACATTTCCTACGAGCAGTACTTC CSVGLDISYEQYF TRBV29-1 NA NA TRBJ2-7
TGCGCCAGCAGCTTGAACGGGGAGCTGTTTTTT CASSLNGELFF TRBV5-1 NA few TRBJ2-2
TGTGCCAGCATGGTCAACACTGAAGCTTTCTTT CASMVNTEAFF TRBV2 NA few TRBJ1-1
TGCGCCAGCAGCCAAGTAGGCAGGCTAGCAAGAGGGACAGATACGCAGTATTTT CASSQVGRLARGTDTQYF TRBV4-1 NA NA TRBJ2-3
TGTGCCAGCAGCTACAAATCCTACGAGCAGTACTTC CASSYKSYEQYF TRBV7-3 NA NA TRBJ2-7
TGTGCCAGCAGCTTAATCTGGACAACGTCCTACAATGAGCAGTTCTTC CASSLIWTTSYNEQFF TRBV7-9 NA NA TRBJ2-1
TGTGCCAGCAGCCAAGACCCGACCGAGTCTGGCTACACCTTC CASSQDPTESGYTF TRBV14 NA NA TRBJ1-2
TGTGCCAGCAGGACAAGACAGGGTACCTCCGAGCAGTACTTC CASRTRQGTSEQYF TRBV28 TRBD1 NA TRBJ2-7
TGTGCCAGCAGTTTAAAGAGGGGGCCTGTGAACACTGAAGCTTTCTTT CASSLKRGPVNTEAFF TRBV28 TRBD1 NA TRBJ1-1